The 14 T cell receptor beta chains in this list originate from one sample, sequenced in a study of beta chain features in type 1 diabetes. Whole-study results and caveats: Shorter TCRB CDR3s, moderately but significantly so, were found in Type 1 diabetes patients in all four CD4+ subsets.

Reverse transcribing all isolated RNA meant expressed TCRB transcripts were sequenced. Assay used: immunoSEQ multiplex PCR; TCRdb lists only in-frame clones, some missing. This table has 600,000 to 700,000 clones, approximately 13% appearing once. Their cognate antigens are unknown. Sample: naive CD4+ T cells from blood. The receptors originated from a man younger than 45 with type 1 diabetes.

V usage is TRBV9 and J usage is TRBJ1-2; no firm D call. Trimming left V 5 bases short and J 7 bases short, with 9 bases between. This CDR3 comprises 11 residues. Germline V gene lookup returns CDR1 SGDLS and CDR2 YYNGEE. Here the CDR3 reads CASRRTGGYTF. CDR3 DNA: TGTGCCAGCAGGCGGACGGGTGGCTACACCTTC.

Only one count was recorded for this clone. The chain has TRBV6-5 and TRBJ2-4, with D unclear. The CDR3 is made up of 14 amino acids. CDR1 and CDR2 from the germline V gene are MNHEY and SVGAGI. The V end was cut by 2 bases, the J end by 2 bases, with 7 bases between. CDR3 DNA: TGTGCCAGCAGTTACAAGGATTCCAAAAACATTCAGTACTTC. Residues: CASSYKDSKNIQYF.

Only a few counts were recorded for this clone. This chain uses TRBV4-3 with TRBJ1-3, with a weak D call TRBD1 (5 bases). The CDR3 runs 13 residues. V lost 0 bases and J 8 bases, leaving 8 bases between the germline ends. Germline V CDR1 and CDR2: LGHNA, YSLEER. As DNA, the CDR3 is TGCGCCAGCAGCCAAGATCAGGGAGACACCATATATTTT. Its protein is CASSQDQGDTIYF.

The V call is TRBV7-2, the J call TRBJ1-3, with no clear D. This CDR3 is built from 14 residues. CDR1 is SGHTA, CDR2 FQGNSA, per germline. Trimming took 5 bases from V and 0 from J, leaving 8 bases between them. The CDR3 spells CASSPGLSGNTIYF. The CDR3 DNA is TGTGCCAGCAGCCCCGGGCTCTCTGGAAACACCATATATTTT.

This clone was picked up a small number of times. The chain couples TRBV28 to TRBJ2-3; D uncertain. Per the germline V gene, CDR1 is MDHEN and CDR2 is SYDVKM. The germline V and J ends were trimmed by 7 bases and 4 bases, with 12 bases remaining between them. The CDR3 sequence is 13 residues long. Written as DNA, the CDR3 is TGTGCCAGCAAACGGTCTCATGCAGATACGCAGTATTTT. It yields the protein CASKRSHADTQYF.

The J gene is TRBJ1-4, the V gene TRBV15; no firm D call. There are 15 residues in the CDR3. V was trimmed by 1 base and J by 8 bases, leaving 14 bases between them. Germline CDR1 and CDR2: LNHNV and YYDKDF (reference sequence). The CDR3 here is CATSRAGGELEKLFF. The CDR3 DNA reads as TGTGCCACCAGCAGAGCAGGCGGGGAATTGGAAAAACTGTTTTTT.

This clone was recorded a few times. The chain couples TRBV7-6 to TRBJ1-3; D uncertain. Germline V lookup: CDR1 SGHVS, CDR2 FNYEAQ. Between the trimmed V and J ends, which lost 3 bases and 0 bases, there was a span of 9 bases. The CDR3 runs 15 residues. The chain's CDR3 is CASSFSSGSGNTIYF. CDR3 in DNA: TGTGCCAGCAGCTTCTCTTCAGGCTCTGGAAACACCATATATTTT.

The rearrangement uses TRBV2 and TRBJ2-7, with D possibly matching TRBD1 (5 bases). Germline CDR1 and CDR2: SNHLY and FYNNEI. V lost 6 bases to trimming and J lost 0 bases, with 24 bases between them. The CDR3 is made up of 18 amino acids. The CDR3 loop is CASRLRDVYETASYEQYF. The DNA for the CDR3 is TGTGCCAGCAGACTTCGTGACGTCTACGAGACAGCCTCCTACGAGCAGTACTTC.

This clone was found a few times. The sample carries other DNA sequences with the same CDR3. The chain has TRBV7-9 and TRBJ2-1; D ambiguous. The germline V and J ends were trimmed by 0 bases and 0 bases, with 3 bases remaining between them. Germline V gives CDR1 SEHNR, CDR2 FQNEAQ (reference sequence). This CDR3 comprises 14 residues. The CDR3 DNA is TGTGCCAGCAGCTTAGCTAGCTCCTACAATGAGCAGTTCTTC. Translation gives CASSLASSYNEQFF.

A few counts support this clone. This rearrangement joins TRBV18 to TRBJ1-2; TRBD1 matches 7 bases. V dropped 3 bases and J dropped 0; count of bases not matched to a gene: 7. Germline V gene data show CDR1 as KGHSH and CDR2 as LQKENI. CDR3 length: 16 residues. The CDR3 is CASSPKGAETNYGYTF. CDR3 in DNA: TGTGCCAGCTCACCGAAGGGGGCAGAGACTAACTATGGCTACACCTTC.

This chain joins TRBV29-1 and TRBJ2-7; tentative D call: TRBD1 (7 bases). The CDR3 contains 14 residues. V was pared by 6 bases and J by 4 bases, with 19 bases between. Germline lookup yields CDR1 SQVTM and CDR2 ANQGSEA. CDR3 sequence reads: CSVTARAGGYEQYF. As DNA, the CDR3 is TGCAGCGTAACCGCCAGGGCAGGGGGGTACGAGCAGTACTTC.

The CDR3 sequence is CASNERSKETQYF. For the CDR3, the DNA is TGCGCCAGTAACGAGAGATCGAAGGAGACCCAGTACTTC. The rearrangement joins TRBV5-1 to TRBJ2-5; D gene ambiguous. The V gene lost 8 bases and the J gene lost 5 bases, with 16 bases spanning the gap. Germline V gives CDR1 SGHRS, CDR2 YFSETQ. This CDR3 comprises 13 residues.

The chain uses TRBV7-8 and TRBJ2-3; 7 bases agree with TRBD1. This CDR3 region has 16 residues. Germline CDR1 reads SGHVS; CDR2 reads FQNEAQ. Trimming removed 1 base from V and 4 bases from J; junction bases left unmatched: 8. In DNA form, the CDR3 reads TGTGCCAGCAGCTTAGTCGGTACAGGGGTAGCAGATACGCAGTATTTT. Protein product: CASSLVGTGVADTQYF. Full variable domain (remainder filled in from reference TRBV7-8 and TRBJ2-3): GAGVSQSPRYKVAKRGQDVALRCDPISGHVSLFWYQQALGQGPEFLTYFQNEAQLDKSGLPSDRFFAERPEGSVSTLKIQRTQQEDSAVYLCASSLVGTGVADTQYFGPGTRLTVL.

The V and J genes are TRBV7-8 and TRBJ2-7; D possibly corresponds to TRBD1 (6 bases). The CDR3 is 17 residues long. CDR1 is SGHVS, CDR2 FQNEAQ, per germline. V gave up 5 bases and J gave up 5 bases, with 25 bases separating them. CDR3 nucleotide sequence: TGTGCCAGCAGCCTGAGGGGGACGGGGAGACTATACGACGAGCAGTACTTC. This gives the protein CASSLRGTGRLYDEQYF.